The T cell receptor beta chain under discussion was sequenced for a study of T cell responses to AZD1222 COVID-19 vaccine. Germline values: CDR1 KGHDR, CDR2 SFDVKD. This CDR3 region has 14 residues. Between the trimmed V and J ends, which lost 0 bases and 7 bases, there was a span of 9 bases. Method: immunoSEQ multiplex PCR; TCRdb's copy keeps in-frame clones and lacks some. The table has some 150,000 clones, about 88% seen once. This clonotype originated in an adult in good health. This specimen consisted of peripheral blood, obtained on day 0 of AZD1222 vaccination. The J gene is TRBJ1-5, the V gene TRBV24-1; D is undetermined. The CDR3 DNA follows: TGTGCCACCAGTGATTTGAGGACCTACCAGCCCCAGCATTTT. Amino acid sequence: CATSDLRTYQPQHF.